Following are 25 T cell receptor beta chains from one sample sequenced in a study of tumor-infiltrating lymphocytes in primary liver carcinoma. Starting material of roughly 0.45 ug total RNA yielded TCR beta cDNA via a constant-region primer. Sequencing libraries for TCR beta derived from three nested multiplex PCR rounds that used slightly modified ARM-PCR. Forward primers for TRBV1-TRBV30 and a C-beta reverse primer served the first two PCR rounds, at about 9 cycles each. MiXCR, applied by TCRdb to the multiplex PCR reads, yields one record per CDR3 protein. The table lists over 250,000 distinct CDR3 sequences, 50% to 60% of them singletons. RNA isolated from unsorted whole blood supplied the blood RNA, with germline DNA also extracted. The sequenced material came from peripheral blood. Receptors were obtained from a woman aged 30 to 39 with primary liver carcinoma and hepatitis B virus infection.

This clonotype has only a few counts. The rearrangement uses TRBV5-1 and TRBJ1-5, with TRBD1 matching over 9 bases. CDR3 size: 15 residues. Germline CDR1 is SGHRS and CDR2 is YFSETQ. J was trimmed by 4 bases and V by 3 bases; bases with no gene match: 5. CDR3 loop: CASSSTGGANQPQHF. The CDR3 DNA reads as TGCGCCAGCAGCTCCACAGGGGGCGCGAATCAGCCCCAGCATTTT. Based on the CDR3 plus reference TRBV5-1 and TRBJ1-5, the full variable domain is KAGVTQTPRYLIKTRGQQVTLSCSPISGHRSVSWYQQTPGQGLQFLFEYFSETQRNKGNFPGRFSGRQFSNSRSEMNVSTLELGDSALYLCASSSTGGANQPQHFGDGTRLSIL.

A remark on this clonotype: At one of its ends the junction is not consistent with the germline gene, which may arise from a read error. This sequence joins TRBV25-1 and TRBJ2-5; tentatively, D is TRBD2 (6 bases). The CDR3 has 15 amino acids. Germline assignment: CDR1 MGHDK and CDR2 SYGVNS. The CDR3: CASSYQRATQETQYF. For the CDR3, the DNA is TGTGCTAGCAGTTATCAGCGGGCGACCCAAGAGACCCAGTACTTC.

Ten or more counts support this clonotype. The chain is built from TRBV4-2 and TRBJ2-5; D perhaps matches TRBD1 (6 bases). This CDR3 comprises 15 residues. Deletions cut 0 bases from V and 4 bases from J, with 12 bases between. Germline-derived CDR1 and CDR2 are LGHNA and YNFKEQ. CDR3 sequence: CASSQEARRGETQYF. The DNA for the CDR3 is TGTGCCAGCAGCCAAGAGGCGCGCAGGGGAGAGACCCAGTACTTC.

A remark on this clonotype: A read error may produce the germline difference seen at one junction end. V and J are TRBV6-2 or TRBV6-3 and TRBJ1-2; D not certain. The CDR3 covers 13 residues. CDR1 and CDR2 (germline): MNHEY, SVGEGT. CDR3 coding DNA: TGTGCCAACAGTCCAACCTCGACCTATGGCTACACCTTC. Translated, it gives CANSPTSTYGYTF.

The chain links TRBV4-1 to TRBJ2-7; either TRBD1 or TRBD2 may supply D (5 bases each). V dropped 3 bases and J dropped 6 bases, with 9 bases sitting between them. The CDR3 covers 12 residues. Germline assignment: CDR1 MGHRA and CDR2 YSYEKL. CDR3 region: CASSHSGPEQYF. Here the CDR3 DNA reads TGCGCCAGCAGCCATTCGGGACCCGAGCAGTACTTC.

Note on this clonotype: This may come from a read error, since a much larger clone is one base off. The chain combines TRBV29-1 with TRBJ2-7; D is ambiguous. Germline V CDR1 and CDR2: SQVTM, ANQGSEA. Trimming cost V 7 bases and J 5 bases, with 12 bases left between them. CDR3 length equals 11 residues. CDR3 sequence: CSAGSWHEQYF. CDR3 nucleotides: TGCAGCGCTGGCAGTTGGCACGAGCAGTACTTC.

The V call is TRBV7-9, the J call TRBJ2-1, with 7 bases matching TRBD2. Per germline, CDR1 SEHNR and CDR2 FQNEAQ (reference sequence). This CDR3 comprises 14 residues. The trim removed 4 bases at V and 6 bases at J, leaving 6 bases unmatched. CDR3 loop: CASSSPTGGNEQFF. The CDR3 DNA is TGTGCCAGCAGCTCCCCTACGGGGGGCAATGAGCAGTTCTTC.

Notes on this clonotype: A much larger clone lies one base from this, so it may be a read error. V usage is TRBV29-1 and J usage is TRBJ1-2; D gene uncertain. The ends were cut back, 3 bases at V and 8 bases at J, with 13 bases in the middle. There are 12 residues in the CDR3. Germline V gene data show CDR1 as SQVTM and CDR2 as ANQGSEA. CDR3 nucleotide sequence: TGCAGCGTTGAGTCGATTGAGGACGGCTACACCTTC. Residues: CSVESIEDGYTF. Supplemented by reference TRBV29-1 and TRBJ1-2, the full variable domain reads SAVISQKPSRDICQRGTSLTIQCQVDSQVTMMFWYRQQPGQSLTLIATANQGSEATYESGFVIDKFPISRPNLTFSTLTVSNMSPEDSSIYLCSVESIEDGYTFGSGTRLTVV.

This clonotype appeared once. The chain carries TRBV12-3 or TRBV12-4 and TRBJ1-1; D uncertain. Trimming left V 4 bases short and J 11 bases short, with 14 bases between. The CDR3 loop spans 12 amino acids. CDR3 nucleotide sequence: TGTGCCAGCAGTTCGAGTTGGCAGGCTGCTTTCTTT. It specifies CASSSSWQAAFF.

The table lists this clonotype with a count of one. At one boundary the junction diverges from the germline segment, which might be a read error. The genes are TRBV6-1 and TRBJ1-1; 7 bases map to TRBD1. CDR3 length: 15 residues. The germline gives CDR1 MNHNS, CDR2 SASEGT. Written as DNA, the CDR3 is TGTGCCAGGAGTGGAAGACAGGGAATGAACACTGAAGCTTTCTTT. Translation: CARSGRQGMNTEAFF.

The rearrangement uses TRBV30 and TRBJ2-1; 7 bases map to TRBD2. The CDR3 length is 15 residues. V gave up 6 bases and J gave up 9 bases; unmatched junction bases: 17. The germline gives CDR1 GTSNPN, CDR2 SVGIG (reference sequence). CDR3 loop: CACRNRGLPATEQFF. The DNA for the CDR3 is TGTGCCTGTCGTAATCGGGGACTACCCGCGACTGAGCAGTTCTTC.

The V gene is TRBV10-1, the J gene TRBJ2-2; D gene unclear. V lost 8 bases and J 16 bases, leaving 23 bases between the germline ends. Germline assignment: CDR1 WNHNN and CDR2 SYGVQD (reference sequence). The CDR3 consists of 13 residues. CDR3 sequence (DNA): TGCGCCAGCGGCCCTCAGAGTTATAGAACGGGGTTTTTT. It encodes CASGPQSYRTGFF.

The chain has TRBV14 and TRBJ2-7; 11 positions match TRBD1. Germline CDR1 and CDR2: SGHDN and FVKESK. The CDR3 covers 15 residues. Losses at the gene ends were 6 bases for V and 5 bases for J; bases not matched to a gene: 9. CDR3 in amino acids: CASSHYGTGGDEQYF. In DNA, the CDR3 is TGTGCCAGCAGTCACTACGGGACAGGGGGGGACGAGCAGTACTTC.

A note on this clonotype: Since a much larger clone is just one base distant, this may be a read error. The chain carries TRBV4-3 and TRBJ2-1; no reliable D call. From germline, CDR1 is LGHNA and CDR2 YSLEER. The CDR3 totals 17 residues. Trimming shortened V by 0 bases and J by 3 bases, and 15 bases separated the two germline ends. The CDR3 is CASSQDPRHPIYNEQFF. CDR3 nucleotide sequence: TGCGCCAGCAGCCAAGATCCCAGACACCCAATCTACAATGAGCAGTTCTTC.

A word on this clonotype: Germline and junction disagree at one end, which may indicate a read error. This rearrangement joins TRBV11-2 to TRBJ2-2; no definite D call. Per the germline V gene, CDR1 is SGHAT and CDR2 is FQNNGV. This CDR3 has 14 residues. The CDR3 loop is CACSLGLTTGELFF. The CDR3 region has the DNA TGTGCCTGCAGTTTAGGTTTAACGACCGGGGAGCTGTTTTTT.

CDR3 nucleotides: TGCAGCGTCCCGGGACAGGGTTATCACGAGCAGTACTTC. Protein product: CSVPGQGYHEQYF. This chain links TRBV29-1 with TRBJ2-7; 9 nucleotides agree with TRBD1. The CDR3 has 13 amino acids. J lost 5 bases, V lost 6 bases, and 8 bases had no gene match. Looked up from germline, CDR1 is SQVTM and CDR2 is ANQGSEA.

Remarks on this clonotype: Since no conserved phenylalanine or tryptophan closes the CDR3, a read error is the likely cause. V is TRBV7-8 and J is TRBJ2-1; tentative D call: TRBD2 (5 bases). With 0 bases removed from V and 9 bases from J, the gap between germline ends came to 9 bases. Germline V CDR1 and CDR2: SGHVS, FQNEAQ. The CDR3 consists of 13 residues. The CDR3 loop reads CASSLALEGEQFL. The CDR3 nucleotides read TGTGCCAGCAGCTTAGCGCTCGAGGGTGAGCAGTTCTTG.

The chain links TRBV28 to TRBJ2-1, with 9 bases that match TRBD2. The V segment lost 8 bases and the J segment 2 bases; nucleotides outside the gene matches: 4. Germline loops: CDR1 MDHEN, CDR2 SYDVKM. This CDR3 is 14 amino acids long. The CDR3 DNA sequence: TGTGCCAGCTTACTAGCGGGTCCCTACAATGAGCAGTTCTTC. Protein: CASLLAGPYNEQFF.

This clonotype has ten or more counts. The chain recombines TRBV11-3 with TRBJ2-5; 7 bases map to TRBD2. The ends lost 3 bases at V and 9 bases at J; junction bases unmatched: 4. Germline V CDR1 and CDR2: SGHNT, YENEEA. This CDR3 is 12 amino acids long. As DNA, the CDR3 is TGTGCCAGCAGCTTCGATCGGGAGGCCCAGTACTTC. It specifies CASSFDREAQYF.

Note on this clonotype: This may come from a read error, since a much larger clone is one base off. The V call is TRBV6-5, the J call TRBJ2-5; D possibly corresponds to TRBD2 (6 bases). In germline, CDR1 is MNHEY, CDR2 SVGAGI. The CDR3 is made up of 11 amino acids. CDR3 DNA sequence: TGTGTCAGCAGTTTTATGGGGACTCAGTACTTC. Protein: CVSSFMGTQYF.

This clonotype was seen repeatedly, ten times or more. The genes are TRBV29-1 and TRBJ2-1; 9 bases are a match to TRBD2. Germline assignment: CDR1 SQVTM and CDR2 ANQGSEA. Germline trimming cut 3 bases from V and 7 bases from J; bases unmatched to any gene: 7. The CDR3 covers 14 residues. The CDR3 is CSVDTTSGGNEQFF. The CDR3 DNA reads as TGCAGCGTTGACACGACTAGCGGAGGGAATGAGCAGTTCTTC.

A few counts support this clonotype. This chain connects TRBV12-3 or TRBV12-4 to TRBJ1-2; the D is unclear. The CDR3 is 13 residues long. V shed 2 bases and J shed 3 bases, with 7 bases lying between them. CDR3 DNA sequence: TGTGCCAGCAGTTTAAGCCAGGACTATGGCTACACCTTC. Translation: CASSLSQDYGYTF.

This clonotype was seen a few times. The CDR3 coding sequence is TGTGCCACCAAAGCCGGGTTTCAAGAGACCCAGTACTTC. This translates into CATKAGFQETQYF. V gene TRBV6-2 or TRBV6-3 combines with J gene TRBJ2-5; D is unclear. V was shortened by 10 bases and J by 2 bases, with 14 bases between the two germline ends. CDR3 size: 13 residues. Germline CDR1 and CDR2: MNHEY and SVGEGT.

The sample holds one count of this clonotype. This chain joins TRBV7-9 and TRBJ1-1; TRBD1 aligns across 10 bases. CDR3 length: 13 amino acids. V was pared by 11 bases and J by 8 bases, with 11 bases of the junction left unmatched. Germline CDR1 reads SEHNR; CDR2 reads FQNEAQ (reference sequence). This CDR3 is CAGDGTGVFEAFF. The CDR3 DNA sequence: TGTGCCGGCGACGGGACAGGGGTTTTCGAAGCTTTCTTT.

This clonotype has a single count. V is TRBV2 and J is TRBJ2-7; the D gene is possibly TRBD1 (6 bases). CDR1 SNHLY and CDR2 FYNNEI come from the germline V gene. The CDR3 extends over 12 amino acids. Between the trimmed V and J ends, which lost 5 bases and 3 bases, there was a span of 8 bases. CDR3: CASSRQVYEQYF. The CDR3 DNA sequence: TGTGCCAGCAGTAGACAGGTCTACGAGCAGTACTTC.